This TCR beta chain was captured by sequencing in a study of T cell responses to AZD1222 COVID-19 vaccine. For the study at large: Doses given second, at about 4 or about 12 weeks, were pooled. Study outcomes and limitations: Donors skewed white British and female; clonal diversity was possibly underestimated.

Notes on this clone: As yet, its antigen is unknown.

Between the trimmed V and J ends, which lost 4 bases and 2 bases, there was a span of 12 bases. The germline CDR1 and CDR2 sequences are LGHDT and YNNKEL (reference sequence). This CDR3 is built from 16 residues. Here immunoSEQ multiplex PCR was the method, and the copy in TCRdb shows in-frame clones only, minus some. The table shows 170,000 or so clones, with 90% occurring only once. Sequenced here: peripheral blood, sampled on day 0 of AZD1222 vaccination. The TCR was taken from an adult in good health. The rearrangement uses TRBV3-1 (or the pseudogene TRBV3-2) and TRBJ2-6; no definite D call. The CDR3 here is CASSPRLIPGANVLTF. CDR3 in DNA: TGTGCCAGCAGCCCCCGCCTTATCCCTGGGGCCAACGTCCTGACTTTC.